The subject of this entry is one T cell receptor (beta chain). The target antigen is unknown. Samples of blood were obtained at baseline, on cycle 4 day 1, and on cycle 7 day 1. Germline values: CDR1 SGHVS, CDR2 FQNEAQ. The CDR3 loop spans 16 amino acids. V was clipped by 4 bases and J by 2 bases, with 18 bases between them. These data come from a study of OX40 agonist ivuxolimab in advanced cancers. Study-wide background: Patients received ivuxolimab, an agonistic anti-OX40 (CD134) antibody.

TCRdb's table, derived via immunoSEQ multiplex PCR, lists solely in-frame clones and lacks some. Among fewer than 70,000 clones, around 84% were seen once, and the ten largest hold roughly 2.1%. Whole-study findings and limits: Also present in some nonresponders was a low level of normalized T-cell clonal expansion. The study found among the lowest clonal expansion in partial responders at 0.1-3.0 mg/kg.

This TCR came from an adult with an advanced solid tumor such as melanoma, head and neck, liver or kidney cancer. This sequence joins TRBV7-8 and TRBJ2-7; tentative D call: TRBD1 (5 bases). Sequencing used CD4+ or CD8+ T cells sorted from blood, obtained in a trial of the OX40 agonist ivuxolimab. CDR3 region: CASSYLSARVTYEQYF. CDR3 coding DNA: TGTGCCAGCAGCTACCTGTCGGCCAGGGTTACCTACGAGCAGTACTTC.